The rows below give T cell receptor beta chains drawn from one sample of a study of Tregs in tolerant kidney transplant recipients. Method: immunoSEQ multiplex PCR; TCRdb's copy keeps in-frame clones and lacks some. The sample has over 55,000 clones; about four fifths are singletons. The source material was CD4+ T cells from blood. These receptors came from a human donor in good health. CDR3s include the opening cysteine and the closing phenylalanine or tryptophan. A D gene is named only where the DNA matches it firmly. Rows may omit the clone size; those that give it use once, few, many or a size class.

>NA|TRBV5-8|NA|TRBJ2-2
CASSFGAGASAGELFF
TGTGCCAGCAGCTTTGGTGCGGGGGCCTCAGCCGGGGAGCTGTTTTTT
>TRBD1|TRBV2|few|TRBJ1-4
CASSPDRANEKLFF
TGTGCCAGCAGTCCCGACAGGGCTAATGAAAAACTGTTTTTT
>TRBD1|TRBV6-1|NA|TRBJ1-6
CASTWTGDSPLHF
TGTGCCAGCACCTGGACAGGGGATTCACCCCTCCACTTT
>NA|TRBV6-1|NA|TRBJ1-5
CASSAQGPGWPQHF
TGTGCCAGCAGTGCCCAGGGACCGGGATGGCCCCAGCATTTT
>TRBD2|TRBV6-6|once|TRBJ2-1
CASSSGLGFGEQFF
TGTGCCAGCAGCTCGGGACTAGGGTTCGGTGAGCAGTTCTTC
>TRBD1|TRBV18|few|TRBJ2-3
CASSPGQDTDTQYF
TGTGCCAGCTCACCAGGACAGGACACAGATACGCAGTATTTT
>TRBD1|TRBV7-9|NA|TRBJ1-4
CASSGYRTGIFEKLFF
TGTGCCAGCAGCGGGTACAGGACAGGGATTTTTGAAAAACTGTTTTTT
>NA|TRBV18|once|TRBJ2-7
CASSPSSVSSYEQYF
TGTGCCAGCTCACCGAGTAGCGTATCCTCCTACGAGCAGTACTTC
>NA|TRBV18|NA|TRBJ1-2
CASSPTLTERAGYTF
TGTGCCAGCTCACCAACCCTCACTGAAAGGGCTGGCTACACCTTC
>NA|TRBV4-1|NA|TRBJ1-2
CASSQDEQYGYTF
TGCGCCAGCAGCCAAGATGAACAGTACGGCTACACCTTC
>TRBD1|TRBV5-1|NA|TRBJ2-2
CASSLIGGTGGGGELFF
TGCGCCAGCAGCTTGATCGGCGGGACAGGGGGCGGTGGGGAGCTGTTTTTT
>TRBD1|TRBV18|NA|TRBJ1-5
CASSTGAGQPQHF
TGTGCCAGCTCTACAGGGGCGGGACAGCCCCAGCATTTT
>NA|TRBV27|NA|TRBJ1-2
CASSLYTPGSEDYGYTF
TGTGCCAGCAGTTTATACACGCCGGGATCCGAAGATTATGGCTACACCTTC
>NA|TRBV19|NA|TRBJ2-3
CASSMRFMLVVPDTQYF
TGTGCCAGTAGTATGAGATTTATGCTAGTAGTGCCAGATACGCAGTATTTT
>NA|TRBV20-1|NA|TRBJ2-7
CSVRTLYEQYF
TGCAGTGTTCGGACACTCTACGAGCAGTACTTC
>NA|TRBV20-1|few|TRBJ2-1
CSARGTGEQFF
TGCAGTGCTAGAGGAACAGGAGAGCAGTTCTTC
>TRBD2|TRBV7-3|NA|TRBJ2-2
CASSLVSVAGVGGELFF
TGTGCCAGCAGCTTAGTATCTGTAGCGGGAGTAGGCGGGGAGCTGTTTTTT
>TRBD2|TRBV11-3|NA|TRBJ2-5
CASSTTSGRGETQYF
TGTGCCAGCAGCACGACTAGCGGGAGGGGAGAGACCCAGTACTTC
>TRBD1|TRBV6-1|NA|TRBJ2-2
CATRGPGELFF
TGTGCCACCAGGGGGCCCGGGGAGCTGTTTTTT
>TRBD2|TRBV11-2|once|TRBJ2-7
CASSLIVAGGSYEQYF
TGTGCCAGCAGCTTAATTGTAGCGGGGGGATCCTACGAGCAGTACTTC
>NA|TRBV11-2|NA|TRBJ1-2
CASSLLLRGYTF
TGTGCCAGCAGCCTGCTATTGCGGGGCTACACCTTC
>NA|TRBV20-1|NA|TRBJ1-4
CSARVEEKLFF
TGCAGTGCTAGAGTCGAAGAAAAACTGTTTTTT
>TRBD1|TRBV19|NA|TRBJ1-1
CATGTGFEAFF
TGTGCCACGGGGACAGGGTTCGAAGCTTTCTTT
>NA|TRBV28|NA|TRBJ2-1
CASSLGGRTHNEQFF
TGTGCCAGCAGTTTGGGTGGGAGGACCCACAATGAGCAGTTCTTC
>NA|TRBV7-2|NA|TRBJ2-7
CASSLSLSSYEQYF
TGTGCCAGCAGCCTTTCACTCAGCTCCTACGAGCAGTACTTC
>NA|TRBV7-9|once|TRBJ2-7
CASSRSWSEQYF
TGTGCCAGCAGCCGGAGTTGGTCCGAGCAGTACTTC
>NA|TRBV29-1|NA|TRBJ2-2
CSVEDSTVSTGELFF
TGCAGCGTTGAAGATAGCACGGTTAGCACCGGGGAGCTGTTTTTT
>TRBD2|TRBV27|NA|TRBJ2-7
CASSPAGGTGGNEQYF
TGTGCCAGCTCCCCAGCGGGAGGGACAGGAGGGAACGAGCAGTACTTC
>NA|TRBV4-3|NA|TRBJ2-5
CASSPRPTRGETQYF
TGCGCCAGCAGCCCCCGACCGACTAGGGGAGAGACCCAGTACTTC
>TRBD1|TRBV5-1|NA|TRBJ1-1
CASSLGQGVTEAFF
TGCGCCAGCAGCCTGGGACAGGGGGTTACTGAAGCTTTCTTT
>TRBD2|TRBV28|NA|TRBJ2-7
CASNFQAGLGEQYF
TGTGCCAGCAACTTCCAAGCGGGATTAGGAGAGCAGTACTTC
>TRBD2|TRBV4-1|NA|TRBJ2-3
CASSRATSGGVEGTQYF
TGCGCCAGCAGCCGAGCGACTAGCGGGGGGGTTGAGGGTACGCAGTATTTT
>NA|TRBV7-9|NA|TRBJ2-3
CASSFFGTDTQYF
TGTGCCAGCAGCTTCTTTGGCACAGATACGCAGTATTTT
>NA|TRBV30|NA|TRBJ2-3
CAWSVRWKALNLTDTQYF
TGTGCCTGGAGTGTAAGGTGGAAGGCACTAAACCTCACAGATACGCAGTATTTT
>TRBD1|TRBV29-1|NA|TRBJ2-6
CSVEERQGLAGANVLTF
TGCAGCGTTGAAGAACGACAGGGGTTAGCTGGGGCCAACGTCCTGACTTTC
>NA|TRBV18|NA|TRBJ2-3
CASSRDGHTDTQYF
TGTGCCAGCTCACGGGACGGCCACACAGATACGCAGTATTTT
>TRBD2|TRBV4-1|few|TRBJ2-1
CASSQPPGRTYNEQFF
TGCGCCAGCAGCCAACCCCCCGGGAGGACCTACAATGAGCAGTTCTTC
>NA|TRBV9|NA|TRBJ2-3
CASSPYGAGADTQYF
TGTGCCAGCAGCCCTTATGGGGCCGGAGCAGATACGCAGTATTTT
>NA|TRBV7-2|NA|TRBJ2-7
CASSLRDFAPYEQYF
TGTGCCAGCAGCTTAAGGGACTTCGCCCCCTACGAGCAGTACTTC
>NA|TRBV30|NA|TRBJ1-6
CASQQEPDSPLHF
TGTGCCAGCCAACAGGAGCCGGATTCACCCCTCCACTTT
>NA|TRBV7-3|NA|TRBJ2-3
CASSLLGPTDTQYF
TGTGCCAGCAGCTTACTCGGGCCCACAGATACGCAGTATTTT
>NA|TRBV25-1|once|TRBJ1-2
CASSVFGTQGGYTF
TGTGCCAGCAGTGTCTTCGGGACCCAAGGAGGCTACACCTTC
>NA|TRBV7-3|NA|TRBJ2-1
CASSPKGGRGALRGEQFF
TGTGCCAGCAGCCCCAAAGGGGGACGGGGGGCGCTTCGCGGTGAGCAGTTCTTC
>TRBD1|TRBV15|NA|TRBJ1-6
CATSIRDRDNSPLHF
TGTGCCACCAGCATCCGGGACAGGGACAATTCACCCCTCCACTTT
>NA|TRBV30|NA|TRBJ1-4
CAWSVTGEKLFF
TGTGCCTGGAGTGTCACAGGCGAAAAACTGTTTTTT